The 24 T cell receptor beta chains below come from one sample, sequenced in a study of T-cell reconstitution after alpha-beta-depleted transplantation in children. Unique molecular identifiers were incorporated into the prepared TCRbeta library. TCRdb re-called the PCR reads with MiXCR, one entry per CDR3 protein. The table lists approximately 500,000 distinct CDR3 sequences, roughly 27% of them singletons. Sequenced here: PBMCs, sampled before TCRalphabeta/CD19-depleted stem cell transplant. These receptors were obtained from a boy younger than two with Wiskott-Aldrich syndrome, due to receive a stem cell transplant.

The chain employs TRBV5-1 and TRBJ2-5; D gene unclear. Germline CDR1 is SGHRS and CDR2 is YFSETQ. V was pared by 5 bases and J by 2 bases, with 13 bases between. The CDR3 runs to 14 residues. CDR3 DNA: TGCGCCAGCAGAAGGCGTGGCGGTCAAGAGACCCAGTACTTC. It translates to CASRRRGGQETQYF. Full variable domain (outside the CDR3, taken from reference TRBV5-1 and TRBJ2-5): KAGVTQTPRYLIKTRGQQVTLSCSPISGHRSVSWYQQTPGQGLQFLFEYFSETQRNKGNFPGRFSGRQFSNSRSEMNVSTLELGDSALYLCASRRRGGQETQYFGPGTRLLVL.

CDR3 sequence: CSARRDGVETQYF. The CDR3 region has the DNA TGCAGTGCTAGAAGGGACGGCGTAGAGACCCAGTACTTC. The rearrangement uses TRBV20-1 and TRBJ2-5; tentatively, D is TRBD1 or TRBD2 (5 bases each). The CDR3 contains 13 residues. In germline, CDR1 is DFQATT, CDR2 SNEGSKA (reference sequence). Between the trimmed V and J ends, which lost 2 bases and 4 bases, there was a span of 11 bases.

The chain is built from TRBV7-8 and TRBJ2-3; a possible D gene is TRBD2 (6 bases). V was trimmed by 5 bases and J by 3 bases, leaving 15 bases between them. Germline CDR1 reads SGHVS; CDR2 reads FQNEAQ. This CDR3 contains 15 residues. The DNA of the CDR3 is TGTGCCAGCAGCCCCCCCGGGACTGCAACAGATACGCAGTATTTT. Protein product: CASSPPGTATDTQYF.

This clonotype was seen more than once but under ten times. The rearrangement uses TRBV5-1 and TRBJ2-7; either TRBD1 or TRBD2 may supply D (5 bases each). Deletions cut 5 bases from V and 2 bases from J, with 17 bases between. Germline values: CDR1 SGHRS, CDR2 YFSETQ. The CDR3 extends over 15 amino acids. The CDR3 region has the DNA TGCGCCAGCAGTTCTCGATGGGACGGTCCCTACGAGCAGTACTTC. Translation gives CASSSRWDGPYEQYF. The full variable domain, rest sourced from reference TRBV5-1 and TRBJ2-7, is KAGVTQTPRYLIKTRGQQVTLSCSPISGHRSVSWYQQTPGQGLQFLFEYFSETQRNKGNFPGRFSGRQFSNSRSEMNVSTLELGDSALYLCASSSRWDGPYEQYFGPGTRLTVT.

The CDR3 is CSASLAGEGGELFF. CDR3 in DNA: TGCAGTGCTAGTTTAGCGGGAGAGGGCGGGGAGCTGTTTTTT. The chain has TRBV20-1 and TRBJ2-2, with TRBD2 identical over 9 bases. Germline lookup yields CDR1 DFQATT and CDR2 SNEGSKA (reference sequence). After removal of 3 bases from V and 7 bases from J, the junction contained 6 bases not matched to a gene. The CDR3 is made up of 14 amino acids.

The V call is TRBV20-1, the J call TRBJ2-5; D possibly matches TRBD1 or TRBD2 (7 bases each). V shed 0 bases and J shed 5 bases, with 13 bases lying between them. This CDR3 contains 14 residues. CDR1 and CDR2 (germline): DFQATT, SNEGSKA (reference sequence). The CDR3 DNA follows: TGCAGTGCTAGAGATGCCAGGGGGGGGGAGACCCAGTACTTC. This sequence encodes CSARDARGGETQYF.

This chain uses TRBV10-3 with TRBJ2-7; 13 nucleotides align to TRBD2. CDR3 length: 17 residues. From germline, CDR1 is ENHRY and CDR2 SYGVKD. V shed 4 bases and J 1 base; nucleotides not matched to a gene: 7. In nucleotides, the CDR3 is TGTGCCATCAGTGCCCCTGGACTAGCGGGAGTGTCCTACGAGCAGTACTTC. Translating gives CAISAPGLAGVSYEQYF.

The chain couples TRBV18 to TRBJ2-4, with D perhaps TRBD1 (5 bases). Trimming pared 2 bases from V and 7 bases from J, leaving 24 bases between. Germline CDR1 is KGHSH and CDR2 is LQKENI. This CDR3 spans 18 amino acids. The CDR3 reads CASSPITTTALTRNIQYF. CDR3 DNA: TGTGCCAGCTCACCAATTACGACGACAGCACTCACACGGAACATTCAGTACTTC.

V usage is TRBV29-1 and J usage is TRBJ2-1, with D perhaps assigned TRBD1 or TRBD2 (5 bases each). V shed 4 bases and J shed 7 bases, with 20 bases lying between them. Looked up from germline, CDR1 is SQVTM and CDR2 is ANQGSEA. The CDR3 sequence is 15 residues long. The CDR3 DNA sequence: TGCAGCGTTGGACTAACAGGACGGGTCCCTAATGAGCAGTTCTTC. It encodes CSVGLTGRVPNEQFF.

This clonotype was observed a handful of times. The J gene is TRBJ2-2, the V gene TRBV5-1; 7 bases fit TRBD1. V lost 0 bases and J lost 7; bases outside the gene matches: 3. CDR1 is SGHRS, CDR2 YFSETQ, per germline. CDR3 length: 14 residues. CDR3 DNA sequence: TGCGCCAGCAGCTTGGGACAGGGCTACGGGGAGCTGTTTTTT. Encoded protein: CASSLGQGYGELFF.

CDR3 region: CASSNGQGAVEQYF. CDR3 bases: TGCGCCAGCAGCAATGGACAGGGGGCCGTCGAGCAGTACTTC. The chain has TRBV5-1 and TRBJ2-7, with 11 bases lining up with TRBD1. The V and J ends lost 4 bases and 6 bases, in that order; junction bases with no gene match: 6. The germline CDR1 and CDR2 sequences are SGHRS and YFSETQ. There are 14 residues in the CDR3.

The chain carries TRBV12-3 or TRBV12-4 and TRBJ2-1; 10 bases agree with TRBD2. The CDR3 spans 14 residues. The trim removed 3 bases at V and 8 bases at J, leaving 4 bases unmatched. The CDR3 sequence is CASSFEREGDEQFF. In nucleotides, the CDR3 is TGTGCCAGCAGTTTTGAGCGGGAGGGGGATGAGCAGTTCTTC.

The chain recombines TRBV5-1 with TRBJ2-1; TRBD2 matches at 12 bases. There are 19 residues in the CDR3. V shed 0 bases and J 5 bases; nucleotides not matched to a gene: 12. The germline V gene encodes CDR1 SGHRS and CDR2 YFSETQ. The CDR3, as DNA: TGCGCCAGCAGCTTGGTGGTGTCTAGCGGGAGGGCGGGGCACAATGAGCAGTTCTTC. Amino acids: CASSLVVSSGRAGHNEQFF.

This clonotype was observed a handful of times. The rearrangement links TRBV29-1 to TRBJ2-5; 7 positions match TRBD2. This CDR3 is built from 13 residues. V shed 4 bases and J 4 bases; nucleotides not matched to a gene: 6. In germline, CDR1 is SQVTM, CDR2 ANQGSEA. The CDR3 DNA reads as TGCAGCGTTGGAGAGGGGAGGGTAGAGACCCAGTACTTC. Its translation: CSVGEGRVETQYF.

This clonotype was detected only a few times. The rearrangement uses TRBV10-3 and TRBJ2-7; D is possibly TRBD2 (6 bases). Germline V gene lookup returns CDR1 ENHRY and CDR2 SYGVKD. The CDR3 consists of 15 residues. The V end lost 0 bases, the J end lost 3 bases, and 12 bases lay between the germline ends. The CDR3 reads CAISESSGGDYEQYF. The DNA for the CDR3 is TGTGCCATCAGTGAGTCCTCCGGGGGAGACTACGAGCAGTACTTC.

This clonotype turned up a few times. The V call is TRBV5-1, the J call TRBJ2-1; D is possibly TRBD2 (6 bases). The V and J ends lost 1 base and 8 bases respectively, with 13 bases between them. The CDR3 is 14 amino acids. Germline V gene data show CDR1 as SGHRS and CDR2 as YFSETQ. The CDR3 DNA is TGCGCCAGCAGCTTGTTATCCACTAGCTATGAGCAGTTCTTC. This encodes CASSLLSTSYEQFF.

The chain employs TRBV19 and TRBJ1-5; the D is unclear. The ends were cut back, 3 bases at V and 0 bases at J, with 9 bases in the middle. The CDR3 length is 15 residues. Germline V lookup: CDR1 LNHDA, CDR2 SQIVND (reference sequence). The CDR3 DNA reads TGTGCCAGTAGTATTATACGGAATAGCAATCAGCCCCAGCATTTT. Protein: CASSIIRNSNQPQHF.

This clonotype was seen only a few times. The CDR3 sequence is CASSFRRYGYTF. The CDR3 DNA is TGTGCCAGCAGTTTCCGGCGTTATGGCTACACCTTC. This chain connects TRBV12-3 or TRBV12-4 to TRBJ1-2; D gene ambiguous. This CDR3 has 12 amino acids. V shed 3 bases and J shed 5 bases, with 7 bases lying between them.

The chain links TRBV11-2 to TRBJ2-1; 14 bases line up with TRBD2. Germline V gives CDR1 SGHAT, CDR2 FQNNGV. V lost 8 bases, J lost 6 bases, and 15 bases stayed unmatched. This CDR3 is 18 amino acids long. CDR3 in amino acids: CASAKMTGTSGRSNEQFF. The CDR3 DNA sequence: TGTGCCAGCGCGAAAATGACCGGGACTAGCGGGAGAAGCAATGAGCAGTTCTTC. The full variable domain, its missing parts supplied by reference TRBV11-2 and TRBJ2-1, is EAGVAQSPRYKIIEKRQSVAFWCNPISGHATLYWYQQILGQGPKLLIQFQNNGVVDDSQLPKDRFSAERLKGVDSTLKIQPAKLEDSAVYLCASAKMTGTSGRSNEQFFGPGTRLTVL.

This clonotype was observed at least ten times. V is TRBV20-1 and J is TRBJ2-3; 11 nucleotides align to TRBD2. In germline, CDR1 is DFQATT, CDR2 SNEGSKA (reference sequence). CDR3 length: 16 amino acids. V lost 1 base to trimming and J lost 6 bases; unmatched junction nucleotides: 9. The CDR3: CSARAGTSGSGDTQYF. The CDR3 nucleotides read TGCAGTGCTAGAGCTGGGACTAGCGGTTCCGGGGATACGCAGTATTTT.

The chain employs TRBV2 and TRBJ2-3; D might be TRBD2 (6 bases). Germline CDR1 is SNHLY and CDR2 is FYNNEI. V lost 1 base and J lost 2, with 13 bases in between. The CDR3 loop spans 16 amino acids. CDR3 nucleotides: TGTGCCAGCAGTGAAGGTGGGAGGACTTACACAGATACGCAGTATTTT. It codes for CASSEGGRTYTDTQYF. The complete variable domain, with remaining parts taken from reference TRBV2 and TRBJ2-3, reads EPEVTQTPSHQVTQMGQEVILRCVPISNHLYFYWYRQILGQKVEFLVSFYNNEISEKSEIFDDQFSVERPDGSNFTLKIRSTKLEDSAMYFCASSEGGRTYTDTQYFGPGTRLTVL.

The chain employs TRBV4-1 and TRBJ2-5; TRBD2 might be the D (6 bases). Trimming took off 4 bases at V and 2 bases at J, with 17 bases between the two ends. CDR1 and CDR2 (germline): MGHRA, YSYEKL. This CDR3 region has 16 residues. The chain's CDR3 is CASSPSRRGGQETQYF. In DNA form, the CDR3 reads TGCGCCAGCAGCCCCTCAAGGAGGGGCGGGCAAGAGACCCAGTACTTC.

The chain is built from TRBV5-1 and TRBJ2-3, with D unresolved. Germline V gene sequence: CDR1 SGHRS, CDR2 YFSETQ. V was cut by 0 bases and J by 3 bases, with 14 bases left in between. The CDR3 is 16 amino acids. The CDR3 is CASSLGPGIGTDTQYF. The CDR3 bases are TGCGCCAGCAGCTTGGGGCCAGGAATTGGGACAGATACGCAGTATTTT.

V and J are TRBV28 and TRBJ1-4; TRBD1 agrees at 9 bases. Germline CDR1 and CDR2: MDHEN and SYDVKM. The ends lost 5 bases at V and 5 bases at J; junction bases unmatched: 6. The CDR3 covers 15 residues. The CDR3 spells CASSGPGTGNEKLFF. CDR3 DNA: TGTGCCAGCAGTGGCCCCGGGACAGGGAATGAAAAACTGTTTTTT.